This T cell receptor beta chain was profiled in a study of control samples from healthy donors and cancer patients. The method was immunoSEQ multiplex PCR; TCRdb's version includes in-frame clones alone and lacks a portion of them. The table has roughly 180,000 clones, 93% seen once. CDR1 and CDR2 (germline): SGHDN, FVKESK. This CDR3 spans 16 amino acids. V lost 3 bases and J lost 1, with 15 bases in between. This TCR was recovered from a woman aged 60-70 years in good health. The sequenced material came from blood. V and J are TRBV14 and TRBJ2-5, with D uncertain. The CDR3 coding sequence is TGTGCCAGCAGCCAGCTGTCTGCCAAGACCCAAGAGACCCAGTACTTC. Translation gives CASSQLSAKTQETQYF. The variable domain in full, with the rest retrieved from reference TRBV14 and TRBJ2-5, is EAGVTQFPSHSVIEKGQTVTLRCDPISGHDNLYWYRRVMGKEIKFLLHFVKESKQDESGMPNNRFLAERTGGTYSTLKVQPAELEDSGVYFCASSQLSAKTQETQYFGPGTRLLVL.